Following are 10 T cell receptor beta chains from one sample sequenced in a study of follicular helper T cells after annual influenza vaccination. The time point here: 2014-2015 season, pre-vaccination. Sequenced by immunoSEQ multiplex PCR; TCRdb stores in-frame clones only, minus some. Of approximately 30,000 clones listed, approximately 78% are singletons. The sample in question was CXCR5+ CD38- circulating T follicular helper cells from blood, obtained on the day of influenza vaccination. Noted subset: circulating Tfh, non-naive CD4+CXCR5+PD-1+ (ICOS+CD38+ or ICOS-CD38-). The receptors stem from an adult who received the influenza vaccine.

The chain links TRBV28 to TRBJ2-3; TRBD2 matches 8 bases. V lost 6 bases to trimming and J lost 3 bases; unmatched junction nucleotides: 5. The CDR3 covers 14 residues. The germline gives CDR1 MDHEN, CDR2 SYDVKM. The CDR3 coding sequence is TGTGCCAGCAGCGGGGGGGAGGGTACAGATACGCAGTATTTT. This gives the protein CASSGGEGTDTQYF.

This clone was found once. The genes are TRBV6-5 and TRBJ2-1; 9 bases match TRBD2. Looked up from germline, CDR1 is MNHEY and CDR2 is SVGAGI. This CDR3 region has 14 residues. With 4 bases clipped from V and 5 bases from J, the junction kept 3 bases outside the gene matches. In DNA, the CDR3 is TGTGCCAGCAGTTCAGAGCGGGGGGACAATGAGCAGTTCTTC. Translating gives CASSSERGDNEQFF.

This clone has only a few counts. CDR3 protein: CASSQRTSNSPLHF. CDR3 sequence (DNA): TGTGCCAGCAGTCAAAGGACATCGAATTCACCCCTCCACTTT. V usage is TRBV6-5 and J usage is TRBJ1-6; D is perhaps TRBD1 (5 bases). The CDR3 extends over 14 amino acids. Per the germline V gene, CDR1 is MNHEY and CDR2 is SVGAGI. With 5 bases removed from V and 7 bases from J, the gap between germline ends came to 12 bases.

V is TRBV28 and J is TRBJ1-4; 9 nucleotides line up with TRBD1. J lost 4 bases, V lost 5 bases, and 8 bases had no gene match. In germline, CDR1 is MDHEN, CDR2 SYDVKM. The CDR3 covers 16 residues. DNA for the CDR3: TGTGCCAGCAGTCTGGCCGGACAGGGGAATAATGAAAAACTGTTTTTT. Translated: CASSLAGQGNNEKLFF.

The chain joins TRBV18 to TRBJ2-1, with no clear D. The CDR3 loop spans 13 amino acids. Trimming removed 0 bases at V and 10 bases at J, with 10 bases between. CDR1 is KGHSH, CDR2 LQKENI, per germline. The CDR3 loop is CASSPPSESEQFF. The CDR3 coding sequence is TGTGCCAGCTCACCACCGTCCGAGTCGGAGCAGTTCTTC.

CDR3 in amino acids: CASSSRGGNTEAFF. Written as DNA, the CDR3 is TGTGCCAGCAGCTCTAGGGGGGGGAACACTGAAGCTTTCTTT. The V and J genes are TRBV7-9 and TRBJ1-1; maybe TRBD1 (6 bases). V lost 4 bases and J 1 base, leaving 10 bases between the germline ends. Germline CDR1 SEHNR, CDR2 FQNEAQ (reference sequence). The CDR3 has 14 residues.

The rearrangement links TRBV15 to TRBJ2-7, with unresolved D. The germline V gene has CDR1 LNHNV and CDR2 YYDKDF (reference sequence). V lost 5 bases and J lost 5, with 16 bases in between. The CDR3 runs 14 residues. The CDR3 protein is CATSPRGLRNEQYF. CDR3 in DNA: TGTGCCACCAGCCCTCGTGGGCTTAGGAACGAGCAGTACTTC. Based on the CDR3 plus reference TRBV15 and TRBJ2-7, the full variable domain is DAMVIQNPRYQVTQFGKPVTLSCSQTLNHNVMYWYQQKSSQAPKLLFHYYDKDFNNEADTPDNFQSRRPNTSFCFLDIRSPGLGDTAMYLCATSPRGLRNEQYFGPGTRLTVT.

This clone was counted a few times. This rearrangement joins TRBV28 to TRBJ1-1, with 9 bases fitting TRBD1. Germline CDR1 reads MDHEN; CDR2 reads SYDVKM. V lost 5 bases and J lost 6; bases outside the gene matches: 10. CDR3 length: 15 amino acids. CDR3 protein: CASSPSQGASSEAFF. CDR3 nucleotides: TGTGCCAGCAGTCCCTCACAGGGGGCGAGTTCTGAAGCTTTCTTT.

The V gene is TRBV5-1, the J gene TRBJ2-2; perhaps TRBD2 as D (7 bases). The V gene lost 8 bases and the J gene lost 0 bases, with 11 bases spanning the gap. The CDR3 is made up of 14 amino acids. From germline, CDR1 is SGHRS and CDR2 YFSETQ. The CDR3, as DNA: TGCGCCAGTACCGGGGGGCCGAACACCGGGGAGCTGTTTTTT. Its translation is CASTGGPNTGELFF.

This clone came up once. This chain uses TRBV29-1 with TRBJ2-1; tentatively, D is TRBD1 (6 bases). CDR1 SQVTM and CDR2 ANQGSEA come from the germline V gene. This CDR3 is 14 amino acids long. Trimming removed 0 bases from V and 2 bases from J, with 8 bases in between. The CDR3, as DNA: TGCAGCGTTGAAGATAGGGACACCTACAATGAGCAGTTCTTC. It yields the protein CSVEDRDTYNEQFF.